Presented here are 15 T cell receptor beta chains from one specimen sequenced in a study of T cells in Graves' hyperthyroidism and ophthalmopathy. TCR beta CDR3 regions were amplified from RNA. First-round RT-PCR targeting the TCR CDR3 was performed with the HTBI primer set. TCRdb reprocessed the multiplex PCR reads via MiXCR and lists one record per CDR3 protein. Of about 200,000 distinct CDR3 sequences listed, about a sixth are singletons. The specimen was blood. The source of these receptors is a woman in her forties or fifties with Graves' hyperthyroidism.

This clonotype was seen a few times. The chain uses TRBV5-1 and TRBJ2-2; D possibly corresponds to TRBD1 (6 bases). The CDR3 runs 17 residues. Germline V CDR1 and CDR2: SGHRS, YFSETQ. Trimming removed 2 bases from V and 3 bases from J, with 17 bases in between. This chain's CDR3 is CASSLRSRGSYTGELFF. DNA of the CDR3: TGCGCCAGCAGCTTACGATCGAGGGGGAGTTACACCGGGGAGCTGTTTTTT.

This clonotype was detected many times. J is TRBJ2-1 and V is TRBV14, with D perhaps TRBD2 (6 bases). V was clipped by 0 bases and J by 3 bases, with 12 bases between them. This CDR3 spans 16 amino acids. Germline V CDR1 and CDR2: SGHDN, FVKESK. CDR3 residues: CASSQDRGGIYNEQFF. The CDR3 DNA reads TGTGCCAGCAGCCAAGATAGAGGCGGGATCTACAATGAGCAGTTCTTC.

This rearrangement joins TRBV29-1 to TRBJ1-1, with D hard to call. The CDR3 length is 13 residues. Trimming stripped 5 bases from V and 0 bases from J, with 10 bases between. The V gene's germline CDR1 is SQVTM and CDR2 ANQGSEA. CDR3 residues: CSVSGRMNTEAFF. Here the CDR3 DNA reads TGCAGCGTTTCGGGTCGTATGAACACTGAAGCTTTCTTT. Drawing the rest from reference TRBV29-1 and TRBJ1-1, the complete variable domain is SAVISQKPSRDICQRGTSLTIQCQVDSQVTMMFWYRQQPGQSLTLIATANQGSEATYESGFVIDKFPISRPNLTFSTLTVSNMSPEDSSIYLCSVSGRMNTEAFFGQGTRLTVV.

This clonotype was seen repeatedly, ten times or more. This chain links TRBV4-1 with TRBJ1-1; possible D gene TRBD1, 5 bases. The CDR3 is made up of 15 amino acids. CDR1 and CDR2 (germline): MGHRA, YSYEKL. V lost 4 bases and J 0 bases, leaving 12 bases between the germline ends. CDR3 DNA sequence: TGCGCCAGCAGCCTCATGGGGGGGATGAACACTGAAGCTTTCTTT. Translation: CASSLMGGMNTEAFF.

The chain couples TRBV20-1 to TRBJ1-2; 8 bases align to TRBD1. The CDR3 spans 15 residues. J lost 5 bases, V lost 1 base, and 9 bases had no gene match. CDR1 and CDR2 from the germline V gene are DFQATT and SNEGSKA (reference sequence). In DNA form, the CDR3 reads TGCAGTGCTAGAGCCGACAAAGACAGGGGATATGGCTACACCTTC. This translates into CSARADKDRGYGYTF.

V gene TRBV5-5 combines with J gene TRBJ1-1; the D gene is possibly TRBD1 (6 bases). Germline assignment: CDR1 SGHKS and CDR2 YYEKEE (reference sequence). V was shortened by 2 bases and J by 4 bases, with 12 bases between the two germline ends. The CDR3 totals 14 residues. Written as DNA, the CDR3 is TGTGCCAGCAGCTTAAACAGGGCATCCACTGAAGCTTTCTTT. Translation gives CASSLNRASTEAFF.

This clonotype was counted many times. The rearrangement joins TRBV7-9 to TRBJ1-4, with D perhaps TRBD1 (5 bases). The V gene's germline CDR1 is SEHNR and CDR2 FQNEAQ (reference sequence). This CDR3 region has 17 residues. Trimming took off 3 bases at V and 6 bases at J, with 20 bases between the two ends. CDR3 protein: CASSFPDRGTYDEKLFF. CDR3 nucleotides: TGTGCCAGCAGCTTCCCAGACCGGGGGACCTACGATGAAAAACTGTTTTTT.

The gene calls are TRBV7-9 and TRBJ2-5, with D tentatively TRBD1 or TRBD2 (5 bases each). The CDR3 contains 15 residues. Germline V gene data show CDR1 as SEHNR and CDR2 as FQNEAQ (reference sequence). V lost 1 base and J lost 5, with 14 bases in between. Here the CDR3 reads CASSLVGTAGETQYF. CDR3 bases: TGTGCCAGCAGCTTAGTAGGGACCGCCGGGGAGACCCAGTACTTC.

The genes are TRBV20-1 and TRBJ2-7; TRBD2 might be the D (6 bases). There are 14 residues in the CDR3. V was trimmed by 0 bases and J by 0 bases, leaving 9 bases between them. In germline, CDR1 is DFQATT, CDR2 SNEGSKA (reference sequence). Here the CDR3 DNA reads TGCAGTGCTAGAGATGCGGGACCCTCCTACGAGCAGTACTTC. As protein: CSARDAGPSYEQYF.

This clonotype was recorded a few times. The CDR3 spells CSGGGGEEGTGELFF. In DNA, the CDR3 is TGCAGCGGTGGCGGGGGTGAGGAAGGCACCGGGGAGCTGTTTTTT. This chain connects TRBV29-1 to TRBJ2-2, with TRBD2 matching over 7 bases. Germline trimming cut 7 bases from V and 4 bases from J; bases unmatched to any gene: 12. This CDR3 has 15 residues. Looked up from germline, CDR1 is SQVTM and CDR2 is ANQGSEA.

This clonotype was seen repeatedly, ten times or more. The gene calls are TRBV6-1 and TRBJ2-1; D gene uncertain. Germline loops: CDR1 MNHNS, CDR2 SASEGT. This CDR3 spans 14 amino acids. V lost 7 bases and J 4 bases, leaving 14 bases between the germline ends. The CDR3 nucleotides read TGTGCCAGCACCCCAATGGGTCTATACAATGAGCAGTTCTTC. This gives the protein CASTPMGLYNEQFF.

At least ten counts were recorded for this clonotype. This chain joins TRBV2 and TRBJ2-7; D unresolved. Germline V gives CDR1 SNHLY, CDR2 FYNNEI. The CDR3 has 13 amino acids. V lost 4 bases, J lost 1 base, and 8 bases lay in between. The chain's CDR3 is CASSVGRSYEQYF. The CDR3 DNA follows: TGTGCCAGCAGTGTTGGCAGGTCCTACGAGCAGTACTTC.

This clonotype was picked up many times. Germline is not matched at one junction end, which may reflect a read error. The chain is built from TRBV20-1 and TRBJ2-1, with D maybe TRBD1 (5 bases). Germline V gene sequence: CDR1 DFQATT, CDR2 SNEGSKA (reference sequence). This CDR3 region has 14 residues. The CDR3 DNA reads TGCAGTGCTAGGAAGGGTAATTCGGACAATGAGCAGTCCTTC. Its protein is CSARKGNSDNEQSF.

The chain combines TRBV7-9 with TRBJ2-7; TRBD2 might be the D (5 bases). Germline V lookup: CDR1 SEHNR, CDR2 FQNEAQ (reference sequence). The CDR3 sequence is 14 residues long. V was shortened by 1 base and J by 6 bases, with 13 bases between the two germline ends. The CDR3 here is CASSLGLVGGEQYF. The DNA of the CDR3 is TGTGCCAGCAGCTTAGGTCTTGTTGGAGGCGAGCAGTACTTC. The full variable domain, with the rest looked up from reference TRBV7-9 and TRBJ2-7, is DTGVSQNPRHKITKRGQNVTFRCDPISEHNRLYWYRQTLGQGPEFLTYFQNEAQLEKSRLLSDRFSAERPKGSFSTLEIQRTEQGDSAMYLCASSLGLVGGEQYFGPGTRLTVT.

This clonotype has a handful of counts. V gene TRBV6-1 combines with J gene TRBJ1-6; a possible D gene is TRBD1 (6 bases). The CDR3 loop spans 13 amino acids. Germline V gene data show CDR1 as MNHNS and CDR2 as SASEGT. Deletions cut 5 bases from V and 8 bases from J, with 10 bases between. DNA for the CDR3: TGTGCCAGCAGTAGGGGACAAGATTCACCCCTCCACTTT. Amino acids: CASSRGQDSPLHF.